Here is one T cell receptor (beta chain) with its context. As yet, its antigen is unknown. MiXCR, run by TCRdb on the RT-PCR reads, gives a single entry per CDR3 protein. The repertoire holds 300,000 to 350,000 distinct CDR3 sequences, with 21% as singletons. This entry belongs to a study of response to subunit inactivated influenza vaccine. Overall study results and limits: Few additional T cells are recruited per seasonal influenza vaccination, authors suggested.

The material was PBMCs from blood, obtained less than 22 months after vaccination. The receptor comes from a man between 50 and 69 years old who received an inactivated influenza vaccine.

CDR3: CASSSGRTGNGYTF. The CDR3 nucleotides are TGCGCCAGCAGCTCGGGACGGACAGGGAATGGCTACACCTTC. This rearrangement joins TRBV5-1 to TRBJ1-2, with TRBD1 identical over 8 bases. Trimming at V came to 3 bases and at J to 6 bases, leaving 7 bases not matched to a gene. This CDR3 comprises 14 residues. From germline, CDR1 is SGHRS and CDR2 YFSETQ.